The entry below gives a single TCR beta chain sequence along with its context. Its target antigen remains unknown. No base quality information exists; no much larger clone differs at one position. The data derive from a study of cytomegalovirus exposure and HLA in healthy donors (dated by TCRdb to between 2016 and 2019). Study-level background: In an earlier analysis of some 610 of the donors, 250 to 350 Gb of sequence data and 117 million unique TCR beta sequences from 150 million to 200 million T cells were reported. The study profiled the T cell repertoires of some 610 subjects by immunosequencing and related them to cytomegalovirus serostatus. The later analysis used no new phenotypic data to find candidate immune exposures, relying instead on TCR beta sequences and their occurrence across donors. A later genetic analysis took genome-wide SNP genotypes for about 65% of the 666 donors and used that subset as a discovery cohort. High-throughput TCR immunosequencing, statistical association of individual TCRs with disease status, and machine learning were combined to predict cytomegalovirus infection status. An earlier analysis of approximately 500 of the donors applied high-throughput TCR beta sequencing to assess whether each TCR beta V gene segment acted as functional or pseudogenic. Donor age, sex, ethnicity and CMV serostatus were compiled alongside the repertoire data. About 300 gigabases of sequencing data and 80 million or so unique TCR sequences were included in an early release covering over 600 HLA-typed donors. Roughly five DR-DQ haplotypes were handled as single units for association and clustering because linkage in the cohort was strong. A later analysis re-examined previously published TCR beta repertoires from more than 550 donors and added high-resolution HLA genotyping to investigate patterns of TCR occurrence. Besides the first cohort of 550 to 750 subjects, a separate validation cohort made up of 95 to 150 different subjects was used. Among 300 to 500 genotyped donors of the cohort, an average of around 220,000 unique TCR beta nucleotide sequences was sequenced per donor, of which about 18% were non-productive. Every discovery cohort repertoire had been produced on one sequencing platform. The genetic ancestry cluster associated with self-reported Caucasian donors included over 80% of the 398 genotyped donors. Class I and class II HLA loci were covered by the typing at four-digit resolution. The number of typed donors differed by locus: about 620-640 for A, B, C, DRB1 and DQB1; approximately 520 for DQA1; some 590 for DPA1; and 450 to 480 for DPB1. The study was designed to test whether signatures of past pathogen exposure could be identified by cataloging public T cell receptors. Results the study describes overall, beyond this receptor: A later analysis found that most CMV-associated TCR beta chains appeared HLA-restricted, with HLA associations seemingly driven largely by CMV exposure. Because the 87-base-pair reads could not distinguish some IMGT-functional V segments, including TRBV6-2 and TRBV6-3, those segments were excluded. The only immune exposure information available for the cohort was CMV serostatus. Presence/absence analyses assumed roughly uniform sequencing depth across donors, an assumption that may not hold. A cluster of highly shared sequence variants was judged likely to represent a technical artifact of the sequencing pipeline. According to a later analysis, parvovirus B19, influenza, CMV and Epstein-Barr virus appeared linked to several top co-occurrence clusters. When HLA alleles, especially DR and DQ, strongly co-occurred, attributing TCR associations to individual alleles was difficult. Most TCR sequences were seen in very few donors, while some public TCRs were found in many individuals. The classifier was reported to diagnose cytomegalovirus status with high specificity and sensitivity in both the original cohort and the validation cohort. HLA typing was unavailable for some donors at each locus, so association tests used only the typed subset. In this cohort, only TCR beta chains were sequenced, and detectable features were limited by the absence of alpha or paired-chain data. Specific HLA alleles were associated with some 15,000 TCR beta sequences at a false discovery rate of 0.05 in a later analysis. Compared with the 666-donor mean, donors in an Asian-associated ancestry cluster had fewer N-insertions in productive TCRs, according to a later genetic analysis. An earlier analysis of around 500 of the donors showed that most TCR beta V segments appeared in productive rearrangements either about 87% or about 30% of the time, which broadly matched IMGT annotations. A further reported finding was that TCR beta sequences accurately predicted the HLA-A and HLA-B alleles for most subjects in the first cohort. Compared with equally common non-associated chains, HLA-associated TCR beta chains in a later analysis were more clonally expanded and had lower generation probabilities. In a later analysis, TCR association rates were found to vary across HLA loci, with the most associated TCRs seen for DRB1 alleles and the fewest for HLA-C alleles. A few of the identified cytomegalovirus-associated TCR beta chains were confirmed in vitro to be specific for cytomegalovirus antigens. In a later genetic analysis, a missense DCLRE1C variant was associated with V-gene and J-gene trimming of TCR beta chains, and the association was replicated in an independent cohort. Linkage disequilibrium might explain the correlated functional status among segregating V segments, but an unknown experimental factor could not be ruled out. The study listed approximately 150 TCR beta chains as associated with cytomegalovirus. The authors suggested that the approach could potentially be generalized to other disease states and immunological phenotypes. Because counts were too low, roughly 18 rarely observed V segments, including chromosome 9 orphons, were left out of the earlier analysis of 500 to 650 of the donors.

From a lookup of the germline V gene, CDR1 and CDR2 are SGHVS and FQNEAQ. The CDR3, from cysteine to phenylalanine, totals 16 residues. Only the CDR3 DNA stays, 48 bases, in frame from base 1. The germline V and J ends show losses of 5 bases and 6 bases respectively, and no gene match explains 12 bases of the junction. In total, 500 to 700 healthy bone marrow donors made up the cohort. All cohort members were sampled while nominally healthy, although unrecorded immune exposures were likely present. The donor was CMV seronegative and belonged to the group of roughly 330 seronegative cohort members. A peripheral blood sample was provided by each donor, and peripheral blood mononuclear cells were used for TCR beta sequencing. Genomic DNA extraction from the blood cell samples was performed with the Qiagen DNeasy Blood Extraction Kit. Libraries were constructed by the immunoSEQ multiplex PCR assay. For the multiplex PCR, a mixture combining 60 forward primers for TCR Vbeta segments and 13 reverse primers for TCR Jbeta segments was used. The CDR3 region of rearranged TCR beta genes was amplified from genomic DNA by a multiplex PCR assay. On the Illumina HiSeq System, the amplified TCR beta libraries were sequenced as 87-base-pair reads. In the paper's pipeline: In a later analysis, 77 million or so unique TCR beta chains were counted across the 500 to 850 repertoires, and around 11 million of these chains were shared by at least two donors. Raw reads were error-corrected and collapsed into unique sequences with a nearest-neighbor algorithm that merged closely related sequences to remove PCR and sequencing errors. To assign V, D and J gene segments, CDR3 sequences were aligned to IMGT reference sequences. For a sequence to be retained, a match of at least six nucleotides to both a V gene segment and a J gene segment was required. Rearrangements were called productive when the CDR3 lacked stop codons and stayed in frame with V and J; all others were non-productive. Following IMGT convention, CDR3 was defined as the stretch from the second conserved V-encoded cysteine up to the conserved J-encoded phenylalanine. Sequences without an unambiguous match to a single V gene segment were excluded from the earlier analysis of almost 600 of the donors. In an earlier analysis of a few hundred of the donors, a V segment was called functional when productive rearrangements were above 56.7%, and segregating when the standard deviation between donors exceeded 5%. To diagnose cytomegalovirus status from the catalog of TCR beta chain sequences, a statistical classification framework was built. In a later analysis, TCR nucleotide sequences were compared against IMGT/GENE-DB human TR gene sequences so that V and J genes could be assigned. Using the TCRdist pipeline, a later analysis assigned CDR3 sequences along with most-parsimonious VDJ recombination scenarios. A later analysis defined each TCR beta chain by its CDR3 amino acid sequence plus V-gene family, and excluded reads lacking a unique V-gene family. A later analysis removed 500 to 600 highly shared, low-generation-probability nucleotide sequences to deal with suspected cross-contamination and a sequencing artifact. In a later analysis, a clonal expansion index was calculated for each public chain from normalized within-repertoire ranks of inferred template counts. A later analysis computed generation probabilities with a VDJ recombination model fitted to out-of-frame rearrangements, and checked the results against IGoR. A later analysis scored TCR-TCR, TCR-HLA and TCR-CMV co-occurrence with hypergeometric tests, applying a repertoire-size bias correction to TCR pairs. In a later analysis, false discovery rates were estimated by permuting HLA or CMV assignments 20 times. In a later analysis, co-occurring TCRs were grouped using DBSCAN, and TCRdist sequence similarity was added for clustering within HLA-allele-positive subsets. For co-occurrence clustering, repertoires with fewer than 30,000 or more than 120,000 public chains were excluded, along with four or five repertoires with anomalous nucleotide sharing. TCRdb provides this immuneACCESS table in a form limited to in-frame rearrangements. Some clones are lacking; in checked studies, under half of them reflect an unresolved V gene, and why the rest are absent is not known. V, J and clone size reflect that table, while D and trimming were determined from the DNA. The sample table records roughly 61,000 clones; 80% of these occur just once. Jointly, the top ten make up 5.5% to 7% of the sample.

The sample comprised PBMCs. The sequence was collected from a male donor in good health and CMV-seronegative. This chain joins TRBV7-8 to TRBJ2-1; TRBD2 matches 8 bases in the middle. The CDR3 reads CASSARGGSRLNEQFF. The DNA sequence is TGTGCCAGCAGCGCTCGGGGGGGTAGCCGTCTCAATGAGCAGTTCTTC.